This T cell receptor (beta chain) originates from a study of shared clonotypes between healthy human individuals. Each cell subset's genomic DNA was divided evenly among several immunoSEQ plates. For sorted subsets, 150 to 200 ng DNA per replicate equaled about 30,000 T cell genomes. Original handling: Filtering differed, since immunoSEQ gave only junction sequences and no quality scores. Sequencing was performed with immunoSEQ multiplex PCR; in TCRdb, only in-frame clones are kept and a portion is missing. That table gives V, J and clone size, and the DNA gave D and trimming. Of over a million clones listed, roughly 98% were seen once; the top ten hold about 0.42%. As concerns this clone: Its specificity is not known.

General study findings and limits: Sequencing depth was expected to affect clonotype sharing among donors.

The sequence came from a man aged 25 to 40 in good health. The sequenced material came from naive CD4+ T cells sorted from blood. Specified subset: CD45RA+ positively selected.

Here the CDR3 DNA reads TGTGCCAGCAGGCGAAGGGGCCCGAGCTCCTACGAGCAGTACTTC. Amino acid sequence: CASRRRGPSSYEQYF. J is TRBJ2-7 and V is TRBV7-2; D possibly corresponds to TRBD1 (5 bases). This CDR3 region has 15 residues. Germline loops: CDR1 SGHTA, CDR2 FQGNSA. V was clipped by 6 bases and J by 0 bases, with 15 bases between them. The entire variable domain, with the rest obtained from reference TRBV7-2 and TRBJ2-7, is as follows: GAGVSQSPSNKVTEKGKDVELRCDPISGHTALYWYRQSLGQGLEFLIYFQGNSAPDKSGLPSDRFSAERTGGSVSTLTIQRTQQEDSAVYLCASRRRGPSSYEQYFGPGTRLTVT.